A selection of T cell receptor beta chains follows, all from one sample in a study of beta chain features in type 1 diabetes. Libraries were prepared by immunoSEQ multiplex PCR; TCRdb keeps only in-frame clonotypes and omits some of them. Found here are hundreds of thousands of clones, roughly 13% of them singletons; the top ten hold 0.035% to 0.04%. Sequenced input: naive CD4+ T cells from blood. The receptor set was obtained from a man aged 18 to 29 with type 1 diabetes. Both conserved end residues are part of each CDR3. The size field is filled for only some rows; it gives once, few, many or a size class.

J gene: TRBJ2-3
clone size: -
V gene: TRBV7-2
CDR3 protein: CASSAGTRGSGTDTQYF

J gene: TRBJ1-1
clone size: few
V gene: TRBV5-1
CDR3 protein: CASSLEGQRTTLEAFF

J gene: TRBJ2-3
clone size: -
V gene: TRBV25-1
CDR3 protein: CASSDPGQGPDTQYF

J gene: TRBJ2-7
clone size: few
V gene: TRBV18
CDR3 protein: CASSPGTVSYEQYF

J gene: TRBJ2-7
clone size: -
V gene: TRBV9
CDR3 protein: CASSGNGAYEQYF

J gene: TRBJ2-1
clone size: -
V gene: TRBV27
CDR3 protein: CASSSPLTGRNEQFF

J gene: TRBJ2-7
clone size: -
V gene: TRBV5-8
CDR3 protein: CASALWEQYF

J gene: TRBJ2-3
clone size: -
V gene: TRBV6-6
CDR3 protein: CASSPDSDTQYF

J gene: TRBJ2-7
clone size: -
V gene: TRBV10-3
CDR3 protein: CAISDRQGAIEQYF

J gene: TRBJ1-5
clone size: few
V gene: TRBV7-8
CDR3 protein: CASSLQGDNQPQHF

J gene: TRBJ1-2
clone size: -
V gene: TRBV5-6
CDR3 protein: CASCTTDYGYTF

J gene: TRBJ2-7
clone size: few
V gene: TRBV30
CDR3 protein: CAWSGGTVASQYEQYF

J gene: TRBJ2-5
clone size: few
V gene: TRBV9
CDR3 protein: CASSRTPPSGAYQETQYF